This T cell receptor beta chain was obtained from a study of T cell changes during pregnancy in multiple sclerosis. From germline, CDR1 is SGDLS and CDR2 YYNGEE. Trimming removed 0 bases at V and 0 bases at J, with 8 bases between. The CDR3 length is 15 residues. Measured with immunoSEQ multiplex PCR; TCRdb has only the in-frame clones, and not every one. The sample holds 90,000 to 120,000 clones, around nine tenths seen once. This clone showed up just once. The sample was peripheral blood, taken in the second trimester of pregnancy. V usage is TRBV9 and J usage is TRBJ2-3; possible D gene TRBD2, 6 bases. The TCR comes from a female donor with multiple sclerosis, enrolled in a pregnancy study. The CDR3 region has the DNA TGTGCCAGCAGCGTAGATGGACTAAGCACAGATACGCAGTATTTT. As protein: CASSVDGLSTDTQYF. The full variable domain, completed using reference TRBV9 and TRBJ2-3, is DSGVTQTPKHLITATGQRVTLRCSPRSGDLSVYWYQQSLDQGLQFLIQYYNGEERAKGNILERFSAQQFPDLHSELNLSSLELGDSALYFCASSVDGLSTDTQYFGPGTRLTVL.